The 23 T cell receptor beta chains below were found in one sample sequenced in a study of blood T cell repertoires in COVID-19. Only in-frame clones appear in the TCRdb table, and some are missing; sequencing was by immunoSEQ multiplex PCR. The sample has about 300,000 clones; about 90% are singletons. Material for sequencing was peripheral blood. The receptors were gathered from a woman aged 50 to 60 with COVID-19, enrolled during active disease.

V usage is TRBV5-6 and J usage is TRBJ2-2; D is unclear. This CDR3 has 15 amino acids. V gave up 2 bases and J gave up 1 base, with 9 bases separating them. CDR1 and CDR2 (germline): SGHDT, YYEEEE. The CDR3 is CASSFPTQNTGELFF. The CDR3 coding sequence is TGTGCCAGCAGCTTTCCCACTCAGAACACCGGGGAGCTGTTTTTT.

This clone was detected only a few times. The CDR3: CASTLSGRGTGELFF. In nucleotides, the CDR3 is TGTGCCAGCACCCTGAGCGGGAGGGGCACCGGGGAGCTGTTTTTT. V usage is TRBV7-9 and J usage is TRBJ2-2; 10 bases are a match to TRBD2. Per the germline V gene, CDR1 is SEHNR and CDR2 is FQNEAQ (reference sequence). CDR3 length: 15 amino acids. Losses at the gene ends were 7 bases for V and 4 bases for J; bases not matched to a gene: 6.

This clone was seen a few times. This chain uses TRBV13 with TRBJ1-5, with D perhaps matching TRBD1 (6 bases). Germline V CDR1 and CDR2: PRHDT, FYEKMQ (reference sequence). Trimming took off 5 bases at V and 6 bases at J, with 17 bases between the two ends. This CDR3 region has 15 residues. The CDR3: CASSKKGGAFQPQHF. As DNA, the CDR3 is TGTGCCAGCAGCAAAAAGGGGGGGGCGTTTCAGCCCCAGCATTTT.

This rearrangement joins TRBV11-2 to TRBJ2-3; a possible D gene is TRBD2 (6 bases). The germline V gene has CDR1 SGHAT and CDR2 FQNNGV. The CDR3 covers 16 residues. The V end lost 0 bases, the J end lost 2 bases, and 12 bases lay between the germline ends. In nucleotides, the CDR3 is TGTGCCAGCAGCTTAGATCTACGGGGGACCACAGATACGCAGTATTTT. It is translated as CASSLDLRGTTDTQYF.

The chain is built from TRBV5-1 and TRBJ2-1, with D possibly TRBD2 on 6 matching bases. Germline V gene sequence: CDR1 SGHRS, CDR2 YFSETQ. Trimming pared 7 bases from V and 6 bases from J, leaving 20 bases between. The CDR3 loop spans 15 amino acids. The CDR3 bases are TGCGCCAGCGGTACTAGCATAGGGCCCTCCAATGAGCAGTTCTTC. Its protein is CASGTSIGPSNEQFF.

J is TRBJ2-3 and V is TRBV4-1; 9 nucleotides align to TRBD1. The germline V gene has CDR1 MGHRA and CDR2 YSYEKL. Trimming took 0 bases from V and 8 from J; bases not matched to a gene: 12. This CDR3 region has 17 residues. CDR3 region: CASSQDPTGGLIATQYF. The CDR3 bases are TGCGCCAGCAGCCAAGACCCGACAGGGGGGCTTATAGCTACGCAGTATTTT.

The CDR3 is CASSLEMGSMNTEAFF. CDR3 DNA sequence: TGCGCCAGCAGCTTGGAGATGGGCAGCATGAACACTGAAGCTTTCTTT. The rearrangement uses TRBV5-1 and TRBJ1-1; D call uncertain. This CDR3 is 16 amino acids long. The V gene lost 0 bases and the J gene lost 0 bases, with 12 bases spanning the gap. From germline, CDR1 is SGHRS and CDR2 YFSETQ.

This sequence joins TRBV9 and TRBJ1-4; D possibly corresponds to TRBD1 (5 bases). Germline V lookup: CDR1 SGDLS, CDR2 YYNGEE. Trimming stripped 3 bases from V and 6 bases from J, with 12 bases between. The CDR3 extends over 14 amino acids. The CDR3 region is CASSDPGGDEKLFF. CDR3 sequence (DNA): TGTGCCAGCAGCGACCCCGGGGGAGATGAAAAACTGTTTTTT. The complete variable domain, with remaining parts taken from reference TRBV9 and TRBJ1-4, reads DSGVTQTPKHLITATGQRVTLRCSPRSGDLSVYWYQQSLDQGLQFLIQYYNGEERAKGNILERFSAQQFPDLHSELNLSSLELGDSALYFCASSDPGGDEKLFFGSGTQLSVL.

This rearrangement joins TRBV29-1 to TRBJ1-2; TRBD1 aligns across 7 bases. With 2 bases clipped from V and 1 base from J, the junction kept 1 base outside the gene matches. Germline V lookup: CDR1 SQVTM, CDR2 ANQGSEA. The CDR3 contains 13 residues. The chain's CDR3 is CSVEPGGNYGYTF. The CDR3 DNA reads as TGCAGCGTTGAACCAGGGGGTAACTATGGCTACACCTTC.

This sequence joins TRBV18 and TRBJ2-1; D not certain. CDR1 is KGHSH, CDR2 LQKENI, per germline. Trimming took 3 bases from V and 2 from J, leaving 8 bases between them. CDR3 length: 14 residues. CDR3 sequence (DNA): TGTGCCAGCTCACCCGTGAGGACCTACAATGAGCAGTTCTTC. Amino acid sequence: CASSPVRTYNEQFF. Using reference TRBV18 and TRBJ2-1 for the parts outside the CDR3, the full variable domain is NAGVMQNPRHLVRRRGQEARLRCSPMKGHSHVYWYRQLPEEGLKFMVYLQKENIIDESGMPKERFSAEFPKEGPSILRIQQVVRGDSAAYFCASSPVRTYNEQFFGPGTRLTVL.

In this sample, this clone turned up a few times. The rearrangement links TRBV5-6 to TRBJ2-1; TRBD1 matches at 7 bases. The CDR3 length is 16 residues. The V segment lost 4 bases and the J segment 1 base; nucleotides outside the gene matches: 8. The V gene's germline CDR1 is SGHDT and CDR2 YYEEEE. CDR3 in DNA: TGTGCCAGCAGCCTATTATACAGGGGATCCTACAATGAGCAGTTCTTC. Translating gives CASSLLYRGSYNEQFF.

The V gene is TRBV12-5, the J gene TRBJ1-1; 7 bases line up with TRBD1. CDR3 size: 17 residues. With 6 bases clipped from V and 5 bases from J, the junction kept 18 bases outside the gene matches. Germline assignment: CDR1 LGHNT and CDR2 FRNRAP. CDR3 in amino acids: CASGLDRSNSHLTEAFF. CDR3 nucleotides: TGTGCTAGTGGCCTGGACAGGTCGAATAGCCATCTAACTGAAGCTTTCTTT.

The V gene is TRBV4-2, the J gene TRBJ2-1; 13 bases map to TRBD2. V lost 3 bases to trimming and J lost 9 bases; unmatched junction nucleotides: 17. CDR3 length: 19 amino acids. Germline V CDR1 and CDR2: LGHNA, YNFKEQ. CDR3 region: CASSHPSTRTSGRVGEQFF. DNA of the CDR3: TGTGCCAGCAGCCATCCCAGCACCCGAACTAGCGGGAGGGTCGGTGAGCAGTTCTTC.

The chain recombines TRBV6-2 or TRBV6-3 with TRBJ2-5; 7 positions match TRBD2. The CDR3 spans 15 residues. In germline, CDR1 is MNHEY, CDR2 SVGEGT. Germline trimming cut 3 bases from V and 3 bases from J; bases unmatched to any gene: 7. CDR3 in DNA: TGTGCCAGCAGTTATCTCGGCGGGACTAAAGAGACCCAGTACTTC. Encoded protein: CASSYLGGTKETQYF.

This rearrangement joins TRBV18 to TRBJ2-5; 7 nucleotides agree with TRBD2. Germline V gene lookup returns CDR1 KGHSH and CDR2 LQKENI. CDR3 length: 14 amino acids. J gave up 4 bases and V 3 bases, and 5 bases lay outside the gene matches. CDR3 in DNA: TGTGCCAGCTCACCCACGGCGGGGGTAGAGACCCAGTACTTC. Residues: CASSPTAGVETQYF. The full variable domain, completed using reference TRBV18 and TRBJ2-5, is NAGVMQNPRHLVRRRGQEARLRCSPMKGHSHVYWYRQLPEEGLKFMVYLQKENIIDESGMPKERFSAEFPKEGPSILRIQQVVRGDSAAYFCASSPTAGVETQYFGPGTRLLVL.

The chain is built from TRBV28 and TRBJ2-1; 8 bases align to TRBD2. Germline lookup yields CDR1 MDHEN and CDR2 SYDVKM. V lost 6 bases and J lost 5; bases outside the gene matches: 24. This CDR3 is built from 20 residues. CDR3 region: CASSIVGAHPGGGTDNEQFF. CDR3 nucleotide sequence: TGTGCCAGCAGCATTGTTGGGGCGCACCCCGGGGGGGGGACGGACAATGAGCAGTTCTTC.

The J gene is TRBJ1-1, the V gene TRBV5-5; D is perhaps TRBD1 (5 bases). The V gene's germline CDR1 is SGHKS and CDR2 YYEKEE (reference sequence). The CDR3 totals 14 residues. V was pared by 4 bases and J by 5 bases, with 15 bases between. The CDR3 nucleotides are TGTGCCAGCAGCGCTCAGGGTGGTCGGACTGAAGCTTTCTTT. Its translation: CASSAQGGRTEAFF.

This rearrangement joins TRBV19 to TRBJ1-2; a weak D match, TRBD1 (6 bases). The CDR3 covers 15 residues. V shed 5 bases and J shed 8 bases, with 21 bases lying between them. The germline CDR1 and CDR2 sequences are LNHDA and SQIVND (reference sequence). CDR3 nucleotide sequence: TGTGCCAGTAGTGTCGGGACACCCTTAGTGGAAGGCTACACCTTC. Translating it yields CASSVGTPLVEGYTF.

The rearrangement links TRBV5-1 to TRBJ2-2; 10 positions match TRBD2. The length of the CDR3 is 16 residues. CDR1 SGHRS and CDR2 YFSETQ come from the germline V gene. Germline trimming cut 3 bases from V and 6 bases from J; bases unmatched to any gene: 8. The CDR3 coding sequence is TGCGCCAGCAGCTGGTCCGGGACTAGCGTTTCCGGGGAGCTGTTTTTT. Residues: CASSWSGTSVSGELFF.

This clone was counted once. The CDR3 DNA reads TGTGCCAGCTCACCGGGCCCCGTGGAAAAACTGTTTTTT. Amino acids: CASSPGPVEKLFF. V gene TRBV18 combines with J gene TRBJ1-4; D is undetermined. The V end was cut by 3 bases, the J end by 8 bases, with 10 bases between. The CDR3 runs to 13 residues. Germline V lookup: CDR1 KGHSH, CDR2 LQKENI.

V is TRBV2 and J is TRBJ2-7; D not resolved. This CDR3 contains 15 residues. The germline gives CDR1 SNHLY, CDR2 FYNNEI. Trimming shortened V by 6 bases and J by 0 bases, and 15 bases separated the two germline ends. CDR3 residues: CASSPSPGRSYEQYF. Here the CDR3 DNA reads TGTGCCAGCAGCCCCTCGCCAGGCCGCTCCTACGAGCAGTACTTC.

The chain recombines TRBV2 with TRBJ1-3; D remains ambiguous. This CDR3 region has 15 residues. V was cut by 2 bases and J by 0 bases, with 8 bases left in between. Germline V gene sequence: CDR1 SNHLY, CDR2 FYNNEI. DNA for the CDR3: TGTGCCAGCAGTGAATATCGGAGCTCTGGAAACACCATATATTTT. Encoded protein: CASSEYRSSGNTIYF.

The J gene is TRBJ2-7, the V gene TRBV20-1; possible D gene TRBD2, 6 bases. V lost 7 bases and J 5 bases, leaving 12 bases between the germline ends. This CDR3 is built from 11 residues. Germline CDR1 DFQATT, CDR2 SNEGSKA (reference sequence). CDR3 in DNA: TGCAGTGTCCAAGGGACTGACGAGCAGTACTTC. Translated, it gives CSVQGTDEQYF.